This T cell receptor (beta chain) was documented in a study of T cell changes during pregnancy in multiple sclerosis. The germline gives CDR1 SGHAT, CDR2 FQNNGV. This CDR3 is built from 12 residues. The germline V and J ends were trimmed by 3 bases and 7 bases, with 10 bases remaining between them. The protocol was immunoSEQ multiplex PCR, while the TCRdb copy is restricted to in-frame clones and leaves out a portion. The data contain 40,000 to 55,000 clones, over 75% of them singletons. This receptor was taken from a female donor with multiple sclerosis, enrolled in a pregnancy study. The sample consisted of CD8+ T cells from peripheral blood mononuclear cells, taken in the second trimester of pregnancy. J is TRBJ2-7 and V is TRBV11-2; TRBD1 might be the D (7 bases). CDR3 protein: CASSFAGGEQYF. CDR3 nucleotides: TGTGCCAGCAGCTTCGCAGGGGGGGAGCAGTACTTC.